These 28 T cell receptor beta chains came from one sample sequenced in a study of blood T cell repertoires in COVID-19. Data came from immunoSEQ multiplex PCR; TCRdb stores just in-frame clones and leaves some out. Altogether about 260,000 clones are present, over 80% being singletons, with the ten largest covering approximately 1.4%. The specimen sequenced was peripheral blood. The origin of the receptors is a woman aged 40-49 years who had recovered from COVID-19.

The chain recombines TRBV4-3 with TRBJ1-6; 7 positions match TRBD1. The V segment lost 0 bases and the J segment 7 bases; nucleotides outside the gene matches: 15. The CDR3 contains 19 residues. The germline V gene encodes CDR1 LGHNA and CDR2 YSLEER. As DNA, the CDR3 is TGCGCCAGCAGCCAAGATGCGTACAGGGGCGCTAGTGGGAATTCACCCCTCCACTTT. This encodes CASSQDAYRGASGNSPLHF.

V is TRBV5-4 and J is TRBJ2-5, with D possibly matching TRBD2 (5 bases). CDR1 is SGHNT and CDR2 is YYREEE in the germline V gene (reference sequence). The CDR3 length is 15 residues. V was trimmed by 3 bases and J by 5 bases, leaving 17 bases between them. DNA of the CDR3: TGTGCCAGCAGCTCAACGCCCCGCCGAGGGGAGACCCAGTACTTC. The encoded protein is CASSSTPRRGETQYF.

The gene calls are TRBV6-5 and TRBJ1-1, with D possibly being TRBD1 (5 bases). The ends were cut back, 2 bases at V and 4 bases at J, with 8 bases in the middle. The germline CDR1 and CDR2 sequences are MNHEY and SVGAGI. The CDR3 has 13 residues. CDR3: CASSYMGGTEAFF. The CDR3 DNA is TGTGCCAGCAGTTACATGGGGGGCACTGAAGCTTTCTTT.

The gene calls are TRBV2 and TRBJ2-1; maybe TRBD1 (6 bases). Trimming stripped 6 bases from V and 14 bases from J, with 23 bases between. CDR3 size: 14 residues. Per germline, CDR1 SNHLY and CDR2 FYNNEI. This CDR3 reads CASSQNPGTFLKFF. In DNA, the CDR3 is TGTGCCAGCAGCCAGAACCCGGGGACATTCCTTAAGTTCTTC. The full variable domain, in which reference TRBV2 and TRBJ2-1 provide the parts outside the CDR3, is EPEVTQTPSHQVTQMGQEVILRCVPISNHLYFYWYRQILGQKVEFLVSFYNNEISEKSEIFDDQFSVERPDGSNFTLKIRSTKLEDSAMYFCASSQNPGTFLKFFGPGTRLTVL.

This rearrangement joins TRBV6-1 to TRBJ1-3; 7 bases map to TRBD1. Germline loops: CDR1 MNHNS, CDR2 SASEGT. The length of the CDR3 is 15 residues. V gave up 0 bases and J gave up 4 bases; unmatched junction bases: 3. The CDR3 DNA is TGTGCCAGCAGTGAAGCGACACAGGGGGGAAACACCATATATTTT. Amino acid sequence: CASSEATQGGNTIYF.

The chain recombines TRBV10-3 with TRBJ1-3, with D unresolved. Germline V gives CDR1 ENHRY, CDR2 SYGVKD. V was pared by 5 bases and J by 0 bases, with 8 bases between. The CDR3 totals 14 residues. The CDR3 protein is CAISPGNSGNTIYF. DNA of the CDR3: TGTGCCATCAGTCCGGGGAACTCTGGAAACACCATATATTTT.

The V call is TRBV19, the J call TRBJ2-7, with TRBD1 matching 7 bases. Trimming cost V 4 bases and J 1 base; bases outside gene matches: 4. The CDR3 sequence is 14 residues long. Germline lookup yields CDR1 LNHDA and CDR2 SQIVND (reference sequence). CDR3 DNA: TGTGCCAGTAGTACCCGGGACAGTTCCTACGAGCAGTACTTC. This sequence encodes CASSTRDSSYEQYF.

The count of this clone is one. The CDR3 reads CASSTQGGTQYF. CDR3 nucleotide sequence: TGTGCCAGCAGCACGCAGGGGGGTACGCAGTATTTT. This chain joins TRBV11-3 and TRBJ2-3; TRBD1 is a possible D gene (7 bases). Germline CDR1 is SGHNT and CDR2 is YENEEA. This CDR3 is 12 amino acids long. Trimming took 5 bases from V and 8 from J, leaving 11 bases between them.

There are a few counts of this clone. J is TRBJ1-1 and V is TRBV3-1 (or the pseudogene TRBV3-2), with D tentatively TRBD1 (6 bases). The CDR3 consists of 14 residues. CDR1 and CDR2 from the germline V gene are LGHDT and YNNKEL (reference sequence). V lost 0 bases and J lost 4, with 9 bases in between. CDR3 amino acids: CASSQEQGVTEAFF. The CDR3, as DNA: TGTGCCAGCAGCCAAGAACAGGGCGTCACTGAAGCTTTCTTT.

A single count supports this clone. This chain joins TRBV4-3 and TRBJ1-5; D not resolved. Trimming took 0 bases from V and 1 from J, leaving 13 bases between them. Per germline, CDR1 LGHNA and CDR2 YSLEER. The CDR3 is 17 amino acids. The CDR3 DNA reads as TGCGCCAGCAGCCAAGAGCCAAGCGCCATGAGCAATCAGCCCCAGCATTTT. It specifies CASSQEPSAMSNQPQHF.

The V gene is TRBV12-5, the J gene TRBJ2-7, with 7 bases fitting TRBD1. Germline loops: CDR1 LGHNT, CDR2 FRNRAP. This CDR3 has 16 amino acids. J lost 5 bases, V lost 0 bases, and 10 bases had no gene match. CDR3 in DNA: TGTGCTAGTGGTTTGGTAGTCTTAGGGGGCCCCCACGAGCAGTACTTC. Amino acid sequence: CASGLVVLGGPHEQYF. Complete variable domain (other parts from reference TRBV12-5 and TRBJ2-7): DARVTQTPRHKVTEMGQEVTMRCQPILGHNTVFWYRQTMMQGLELLAYFRNRAPLDDSGMPKDRFSAEMPDATLATLKIQPSEPRDSAVYFCASGLVVLGGPHEQYFGPGTRLTVT.

The chain carries TRBV5-5 and TRBJ2-6; D gene unclear. Trimming left V 6 bases short and J 0 bases short, with 7 bases between. This CDR3 has 14 amino acids. Looked up from germline, CDR1 is SGHKS and CDR2 is YYEKEE (reference sequence). CDR3 in amino acids: CASTVSSGANVLTF. For the CDR3, the DNA is TGTGCCAGCACCGTGAGCTCTGGGGCCAACGTCCTGACTTTC.

The rearrangement links TRBV12-3 or TRBV12-4 to TRBJ1-2; possible D gene TRBD1, 5 bases. The germline V and J ends were trimmed by 4 bases and 8 bases, with 14 bases remaining between them. There are 13 residues in the CDR3. CDR3 amino acids: CASSSPRGDGYTF. The CDR3 DNA is TGTGCCAGCAGTTCCCCGCGCGGGGACGGCTACACCTTC.

The V and J genes are TRBV2 and TRBJ1-1; D unresolved. The germline gives CDR1 SNHLY, CDR2 FYNNEI. Trimming cost V 6 bases and J 9 bases, with 14 bases left between them. This CDR3 comprises 12 residues. The CDR3 region is CASRWEFLQAFF. In DNA form, the CDR3 reads TGTGCCAGCAGGTGGGAGTTCCTCCAAGCTTTCTTT.

The genes are TRBV4-3 and TRBJ2-1, with 7 bases matching TRBD2. From germline, CDR1 is LGHNA and CDR2 YSLEER. The V and J ends lost 4 bases and 6 bases, in that order; junction bases with no gene match: 9. The CDR3 contains 15 residues. DNA for the CDR3: TGCGCCAGCAGCCTTGCGGAATGGACTAGCAATGAGCAGTTCTTC. Protein: CASSLAEWTSNEQFF.

The CDR3 region is CASSRPGTASNSPLHF. In DNA, the CDR3 is TGTGCCAGCAGCCGCCCCGGGACAGCGAGTAATTCACCCCTCCACTTT. J is TRBJ1-6 and V is TRBV7-8, with 7 bases identical to TRBD1. Trimming cost V 5 bases and J 6 bases; bases outside gene matches: 10. This CDR3 comprises 16 residues. Germline V lookup: CDR1 SGHVS, CDR2 FQNEAQ.

The chain joins TRBV2 to TRBJ2-3; D may be TRBD1 (6 bases). From germline, CDR1 is SNHLY and CDR2 FYNNEI. This CDR3 has 17 residues. The ends were cut back, 0 bases at V and 2 bases at J, with 15 bases in the middle. The CDR3 nucleotides read TGTGCCAGCAGTGAAGCAGTGGTGAGGGGGTACACAGATACGCAGTATTTT. It encodes CASSEAVVRGYTDTQYF.

The chain links TRBV21-1 to TRBJ2-5; the table gives TRBD1 as D, unverified against the DNA. TRBV21-1 is shown as a pseudogene. This CDR3 comprises 20 residues. In nucleotides, the CDR3 is TGTGCCAGCAGCAGGTTAAGCAGGATACCGGGACAGGGGCCATCAGAGACCCAGTACTTC. Encoded protein: CASSRLSRIPGQGPSETQYF.

This rearrangement joins TRBV6-2 or TRBV6-3 to TRBJ2-6; D is possibly TRBD1 (6 bases). Trimming shortened V by 0 bases and J by 0 bases, and 6 bases separated the two germline ends. The V gene's germline CDR1 is MNHEY and CDR2 SVGEGT. There are 16 residues in the CDR3. The CDR3 coding sequence is TGTGCCAGCAGTTACTCAGGGGGCTCTGGGGCCAACGTCCTGACTTTC. Its translation: CASSYSGGSGANVLTF.

The table lists this clone with a few counts. This chain links TRBV10-2 with TRBJ2-2; TRBD2 might be the D (5 bases). Germline CDR1 and CDR2: WSHSY and SAAADI. V lost 3 bases to trimming and J lost 6 bases, with 8 bases between them. This CDR3 is 13 amino acids long. Written as DNA, the CDR3 is TGCGCCAGCAGTGATTCGAGGGCCGGGGAGCTGTTTTTT. As protein: CASSDSRAGELFF.

CDR3 in amino acids: CASSFGFSNQPQHF. The DNA for the CDR3 is TGCGCCAGCAGCTTTGGCTTTAGCAATCAGCCCCAGCATTTT. V is TRBV5-1 and J is TRBJ1-5, with D unclear. This CDR3 comprises 14 residues. The ends were cut back, 2 bases at V and 0 bases at J, with 6 bases in the middle. CDR1 SGHRS and CDR2 YFSETQ come from the germline V gene.

The V call is TRBV2, the J call TRBJ1-1; the D gene is possibly TRBD1 (6 bases). The germline V and J ends were trimmed by 7 bases and 1 base, with 7 bases remaining between them. Germline V CDR1 and CDR2: SNHLY, FYNNEI. This CDR3 spans 12 amino acids. The CDR3 bases are TGTGCCAGCATCAGGGGGAACACTGAAGCTTTCTTT. Translated: CASIRGNTEAFF.

The J gene is TRBJ2-3, the V gene TRBV27; no clear D gene. Germline CDR1 and CDR2: MNHEY and SMNVEV (reference sequence). V lost 6 bases, J lost 6 bases, and 10 bases lay in between. The CDR3 has 12 amino acids. CDR3: CASRAAWDTQYF. CDR3 DNA: TGTGCCAGCAGGGCCGCATGGGATACGCAGTATTTT.

The rearrangement uses TRBV16 and TRBJ2-2; D is perhaps TRBD2 (5 bases). Germline CDR1 reads KGHSY; CDR2 reads FQNENV. The CDR3 covers 14 residues. With 0 bases removed from V and 6 bases from J, the gap between germline ends came to 8 bases. The CDR3 DNA reads TGTGCCAGCAGCCAATCGCGGGCCTCCGGGGAGCTGTTTTTT. This translates into CASSQSRASGELFF.

The rearrangement links TRBV5-1 to TRBJ1-1, with D possibly TRBD1 on 5 matching bases. Per the germline V gene, CDR1 is SGHRS and CDR2 is YFSETQ. The V gene lost 1 base and the J gene lost 0 bases, with 10 bases spanning the gap. The CDR3 runs to 15 residues. CDR3 DNA: TGCGCCAGCAGCTTGTCTCGGACACTGAACACTGAAGCTTTCTTT. Its translation: CASSLSRTLNTEAFF.

This chain joins TRBV6-5 and TRBJ2-3; 9 positions agree with TRBD2. V was pared by 7 bases and J by 6 bases, with 5 bases of the junction left unmatched. CDR1 is MNHEY and CDR2 is SVGAGI in the germline V gene. The CDR3 has 13 amino acids. CDR3 protein: CASTAGGRDTQYF. CDR3 nucleotides: TGTGCCAGCACTGCGGGGGGGCGGGATACGCAGTATTTT.

Comment on this clone: The junction departs from the called germline gene at one end, perhaps through a read error. The chain employs TRBV6-5 and TRBJ2-5, with D hard to call. The CDR3 has 11 residues. CDR1 MNHEY and CDR2 SVGAGI come from the germline V gene. CDR3 nucleotides: TGTGCCAGCGGGCCTCAAGGGACCCAGTACTTC. Amino acid sequence: CASGPQGTQYF.

V usage is TRBV25-1 and J usage is TRBJ2-1; TRBD1 matches 7 bases. CDR1 is MGHDK and CDR2 is SYGVNS in the germline V gene. The length of the CDR3 is 14 residues. Unmatched junction bases numbered 10, after V lost 8 bases and J lost 6 bases. The CDR3 loop is CASGWGDRVNEQFF. The CDR3 DNA sequence: TGTGCCAGCGGGTGGGGTGACAGGGTCAATGAGCAGTTCTTC.